This is a list of T cell receptor beta chains from one sample in a study of Graves' ophthalmopathy and Graves' hyperthyroidism. One entry per CDR3 protein results from TCRdb running MiXCR on the multiplex PCR reads. The table lists hundreds of thousands of distinct CDR3 sequences, 13% to 15% of them singletons. Sequencing was carried out using blood. The receptors stem from a woman in her thirties with Graves' ophthalmopathy. Both conserved end residues are part of each CDR3. The D gene is left open where the match is weak. Only some rows state a clone size, as once, few, many or a class for expanded clones.

CDR3 length,V gene,D gene,J gene,clone size,CDR3 DNA,CDR3 protein
13,TRBV9,.,TRBJ1-5,many,TGTGCCAGCAGCGTAGGAGTGGACCAGCCCCAGCATTTT,CASSVGVDQPQHF
13,TRBV2,.,TRBJ2-5,few,TGTGCCAGCAAAGGTTCGGGATTGGAGACCCAGTACTTC,CASKGSGLETQYF
13,TRBV20-1,TRBD1,TRBJ2-7,.,TGCAGTGCCCGAAAGACAGGGGCCTACGAGCAGTACTTC,CSARKTGAYEQYF
14,TRBV20-1,.,TRBJ1-1,many,TGCAGTGCTGTATCGGGACCGCAGAACACTGAAGCTTTCTTT,CSAVSGPQNTEAFF
11,TRBV28,.,TRBJ2-7,many,TGTGCCAGCAGTTCCAGGGTCGAGCAGTACTTC,CASSSRVEQYF
16,TRBV5-1,TRBD1,TRBJ2-7,.,TGCGCCAGCAGCCGGGGACAGGGGGCGAAGACCTACGAGCAGTACTTC,CASSRGQGAKTYEQYF
15,TRBV10-3,.,TRBJ1-1,many,TGTGCCATCAGTGATTCGGGGGCTATGAACACTGAAGCTTTCTTT,CAISDSGAMNTEAFF
13,TRBV30,.,TRBJ1-6,few,TGTGCCTGGAGAAGGGACCTTAGTTCACCCCTCCACTTT,CAWRRDLSSPLHF
13,TRBV12-3/TRBV12-4,TRBD1,TRBJ1-2,many,TGTGCCAGCAGTTTCCGGGACAGGGGTGGCTACACCTTC,CASSFRDRGGYTF
12,TRBV20-1,TRBD2,TRBJ2-7,many,TGCAGTGCTTATGGACTAGCGCTCGAGCAGTACTTC,CSAYGLALEQYF
15,TRBV28,TRBD1,TRBJ2-2,.,TGTGCCAGCAGCGCACCGACAGGGACCACCGGGGAGCTGTTTTTT,CASSAPTGTTGELFF
11,TRBV20-1,.,TRBJ2-7,many,TGCAGTGCCACAGAGAGCCACGAGCAGTACTTC,CSATESHEQYF
19,TRBV12-5,TRBD1,TRBJ2-2,.,TGTGCTAGTGGTTTGGTAGTTGACAGGGGAATGCGTGGCACCGGGGAGCTGTTTTTT,CASGLVVDRGMRGTGELFF
13,TRBV28,.,TRBJ1-1,many,TGTGCCAGCACCCCAGGTGGTTTCTCTGAAGCTTTCTTT,CASTPGGFSEAFF
17,TRBV3-1,TRBD1,TRBJ1-2,few,TGTGCCAGCAGCTATCGGGACAGGGGGCTTCTAGACTATGGCTACACCTTC,CASSYRDRGLLDYGYTF
15,TRBV6-5,TRBD1,TRBJ1-1,many,TGTGCCAGCAGTTTGAGGACAGGCCAGAACACTGAAGCTTTCTTT,CASSLRTGQNTEAFF
17,TRBV6-5,.,TRBJ2-6,many,TGTGCCAGCAGTTACTCAGGGGGATTGTCTGGGGCCAACGTCCTGACTTTC,CASSYSGGLSGANVLTF
13,TRBV19,.,TRBJ2-5,many,TGTGCCAGTAGTAGCAGGGTTCGCGAGACCCAGTACTTC,CASSSRVRETQYF
15,TRBV6-1,.,TRBJ2-5,many,TGTGCCAGCAGTGAAGCCGGCCTGGGAGGAGAGACCCAGTACTTC,CASSEAGLGGETQYF
15,TRBV4-1,.,TRBJ1-2,many,TGCGCCAGCCGGTTAAACGTGGGGGGTAACTATGGCTACACCTTC,CASRLNVGGNYGYTF
12,TRBV5-1,.,TRBJ2-5,many,TGCGCCAGCAGCTTAGGGAAAGAGACCCAGTACTTC,CASSLGKETQYF
20,TRBV11-2,TRBD2,TRBJ2-2,many,TGTGCCAGCAGCTTAGATCTGGGACTAGCGGGGGGCAACAACACCGGGGAGCTGTTTTTT,CASSLDLGLAGGNNTGELFF
17,TRBV12-3/TRBV12-4,.,TRBJ1-4,few,TGTACCAGCAGTCCCGGACATACAAGGGCGTTTAATGAAAAACTGTTTTTT,CTSSPGHTRAFNEKLFF
14,TRBV12-3/TRBV12-4,.,TRBJ2-7,many,TGTGCCAGCAGTTTACGGGACCGTACCTACGAGCAGTACTTC,CASSLRDRTYEQYF
14,TRBV29-1,TRBD1,TRBJ2-5,many,TGCAGCGTTGTGTGGGACAGGCCACGGCAGACCCAGTACTTC,CSVVWDRPRQTQYF
16,TRBV7-9,.,TRBJ2-4,many,TGTGCCAGCAGCTGGACATGGACCACAGCCAAAAACATTCAGTACTTC,CASSWTWTTAKNIQYF
15,TRBV19,.,TRBJ1-5,many,TGTGCCAGTAGTGCCCACCGAGAAGCCAATCAGCCCCAGCATTTT,CASSAHREANQPQHF
16,TRBV11-2,.,TRBJ2-7,few,TGTGCCAGCAGCCCCCGTGGTTACGGGAGTGGCCACGAGCAGTACTTC,CASSPRGYGSGHEQYF
20,TRBV6-6,.,TRBJ2-5,many,TGTGCCAGCAGTTTAGGGATGAATCGGGAAGGCATCCCTCCAATCAAGACCCAGTACTTC,CASSLGMNREGIPPIKTQYF
14,TRBV7-9,TRBD1,TRBJ2-7,.,TGTGCCAGCAGCGGTCCGACAGGGGGCTACGAGCAGTACTTC,CASSGPTGGYEQYF
12,TRBV2,TRBD1,TRBJ1-2,many,TGTGCCAGCAGGGAAACAGGGGTCGGCTACACCTTC,CASRETGVGYTF
15,TRBV15,.,TRBJ1-5,many,TGTGCCACCAGCAGAGATGGCCCGATTAATCAGCCCCAGCATTTT,CATSRDGPINQPQHF
13,TRBV2,.,TRBJ1-1,many,TGTGCCAGCGTAGACAGATTGAACACTGAAGCTTTCTTT,CASVDRLNTEAFF
12,TRBV12-3/TRBV12-4,TRBD1,TRBJ2-7,many,TGTGCCAGCAGTGGACAGGGCTACGAGCAGTACTTC,CASSGQGYEQYF
13,TRBV20-1,TRBD2,TRBJ2-5,many,TGCAGTGCCCGACTGACTAGCGCCAAGCCCCAGTACTTC,CSARLTSAKPQYF
15,TRBV12-5,.,TRBJ1-1,many,TGTGCTAGTGGTTTGACCCGGACGAGGAACACTGAAGCTTTCTTT,CASGLTRTRNTEAFF
16,TRBV27,.,TRBJ2-7,many,TGTGCCAGCAGTTTATCGATTGGGGGGAGCTCCTACGAGCAGTACTTC,CASSLSIGGSSYEQYF
17,TRBV7-3,.,TRBJ2-2,few,TGTGCCAGCAGCTTAACGTTGGGGGGCGCGAACACCGGGGAGCTGTTTTTT,CASSLTLGGANTGELFF
12,TRBV18,.,TRBJ2-5,many,TGTGCCAGCTCACAATCCCAAGAGACCCAGTACTTC,CASSQSQETQYF
16,TRBV11-2,.,TRBJ1-6,.,TGTGCCAGCAGCTTAGATCCGGCAATGCCTAATTCACCCCTCCACTTT,CASSLDPAMPNSPLHF
14,TRBV12-3/TRBV12-4,.,TRBJ2-7,.,TGTGCCAGCAGTTTTTCAGGGGAGGGCTACGAGCAGTACTTC,CASSFSGEGYEQYF
14,TRBV19,TRBD1,TRBJ1-1,many,TGTGCCAGCAGTTCGGGACAGGTGAACACTGAAGCTTTCTTT,CASSSGQVNTEAFF
18,TRBV4-1,TRBD1,TRBJ1-1,many,TGCGCCAGCAGCCAAGATTCCTTTAGATACAGGGGAGAGACTGAAGCTTTCTTT,CASSQDSFRYRGETEAFF
13,TRBV12-5,.,TRBJ2-5,few,TGTGCTAGTAGCTCCGTGGGGGCAGAGACCCAGTACTTC,CASSSVGAETQYF
14,TRBV28,.,TRBJ2-4,many,TGTGCCAGTTCCTCCACAGGGGGGGCGAACATTAAGTACTTC,CASSSTGGANIKYF
17,TRBV12-3/TRBV12-4,TRBD1,TRBJ1-1,.,TGTGCCAGCAGTCTTCGCCAGGGACAGATCATGAACACTGAAGCTTTCTTT,CASSLRQGQIMNTEAFF
14,TRBV20-1,.,TRBJ2-7,many,TGCAGTGCTAGAGGGGCGCAGGGGCGGGGCGAGCAGTACTTC,CSARGAQGRGEQYF
16,TRBV6-5,.,TRBJ1-5,many,TGTGCCAGCAGTTACTCCTGGAAGGGGGGCAATCAGCCCCAGCATTTT,CASSYSWKGGNQPQHF
13,TRBV7-2,.,TRBJ1-3,many,TGTGCCAGCAGCTCCAGACATGGAAACACCATATATTTT,CASSSRHGNTIYF
17,TRBV4-2,.,TRBJ1-3,many,TGTGCCAGCAGCCAAGCCCCCCCGTCGGGGTATGGAAACACCATATATTTT,CASSQAPPSGYGNTIYF